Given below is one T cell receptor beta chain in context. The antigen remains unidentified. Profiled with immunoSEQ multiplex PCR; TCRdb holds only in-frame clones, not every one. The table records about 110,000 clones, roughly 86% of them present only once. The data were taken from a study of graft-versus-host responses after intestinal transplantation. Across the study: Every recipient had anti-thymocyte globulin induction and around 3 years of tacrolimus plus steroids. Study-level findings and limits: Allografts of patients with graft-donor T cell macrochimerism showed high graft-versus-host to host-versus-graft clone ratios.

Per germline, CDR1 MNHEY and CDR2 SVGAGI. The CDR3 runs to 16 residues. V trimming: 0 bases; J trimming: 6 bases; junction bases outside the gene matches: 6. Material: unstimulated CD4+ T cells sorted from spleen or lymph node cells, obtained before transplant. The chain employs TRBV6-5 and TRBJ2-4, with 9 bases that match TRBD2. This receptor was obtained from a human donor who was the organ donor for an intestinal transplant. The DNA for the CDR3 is TGTGCCAGCAGTTACTCGGTGGCGGGGGGGACAAACATTCAGTACTTC. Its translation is CASSYSVAGGTNIQYF.